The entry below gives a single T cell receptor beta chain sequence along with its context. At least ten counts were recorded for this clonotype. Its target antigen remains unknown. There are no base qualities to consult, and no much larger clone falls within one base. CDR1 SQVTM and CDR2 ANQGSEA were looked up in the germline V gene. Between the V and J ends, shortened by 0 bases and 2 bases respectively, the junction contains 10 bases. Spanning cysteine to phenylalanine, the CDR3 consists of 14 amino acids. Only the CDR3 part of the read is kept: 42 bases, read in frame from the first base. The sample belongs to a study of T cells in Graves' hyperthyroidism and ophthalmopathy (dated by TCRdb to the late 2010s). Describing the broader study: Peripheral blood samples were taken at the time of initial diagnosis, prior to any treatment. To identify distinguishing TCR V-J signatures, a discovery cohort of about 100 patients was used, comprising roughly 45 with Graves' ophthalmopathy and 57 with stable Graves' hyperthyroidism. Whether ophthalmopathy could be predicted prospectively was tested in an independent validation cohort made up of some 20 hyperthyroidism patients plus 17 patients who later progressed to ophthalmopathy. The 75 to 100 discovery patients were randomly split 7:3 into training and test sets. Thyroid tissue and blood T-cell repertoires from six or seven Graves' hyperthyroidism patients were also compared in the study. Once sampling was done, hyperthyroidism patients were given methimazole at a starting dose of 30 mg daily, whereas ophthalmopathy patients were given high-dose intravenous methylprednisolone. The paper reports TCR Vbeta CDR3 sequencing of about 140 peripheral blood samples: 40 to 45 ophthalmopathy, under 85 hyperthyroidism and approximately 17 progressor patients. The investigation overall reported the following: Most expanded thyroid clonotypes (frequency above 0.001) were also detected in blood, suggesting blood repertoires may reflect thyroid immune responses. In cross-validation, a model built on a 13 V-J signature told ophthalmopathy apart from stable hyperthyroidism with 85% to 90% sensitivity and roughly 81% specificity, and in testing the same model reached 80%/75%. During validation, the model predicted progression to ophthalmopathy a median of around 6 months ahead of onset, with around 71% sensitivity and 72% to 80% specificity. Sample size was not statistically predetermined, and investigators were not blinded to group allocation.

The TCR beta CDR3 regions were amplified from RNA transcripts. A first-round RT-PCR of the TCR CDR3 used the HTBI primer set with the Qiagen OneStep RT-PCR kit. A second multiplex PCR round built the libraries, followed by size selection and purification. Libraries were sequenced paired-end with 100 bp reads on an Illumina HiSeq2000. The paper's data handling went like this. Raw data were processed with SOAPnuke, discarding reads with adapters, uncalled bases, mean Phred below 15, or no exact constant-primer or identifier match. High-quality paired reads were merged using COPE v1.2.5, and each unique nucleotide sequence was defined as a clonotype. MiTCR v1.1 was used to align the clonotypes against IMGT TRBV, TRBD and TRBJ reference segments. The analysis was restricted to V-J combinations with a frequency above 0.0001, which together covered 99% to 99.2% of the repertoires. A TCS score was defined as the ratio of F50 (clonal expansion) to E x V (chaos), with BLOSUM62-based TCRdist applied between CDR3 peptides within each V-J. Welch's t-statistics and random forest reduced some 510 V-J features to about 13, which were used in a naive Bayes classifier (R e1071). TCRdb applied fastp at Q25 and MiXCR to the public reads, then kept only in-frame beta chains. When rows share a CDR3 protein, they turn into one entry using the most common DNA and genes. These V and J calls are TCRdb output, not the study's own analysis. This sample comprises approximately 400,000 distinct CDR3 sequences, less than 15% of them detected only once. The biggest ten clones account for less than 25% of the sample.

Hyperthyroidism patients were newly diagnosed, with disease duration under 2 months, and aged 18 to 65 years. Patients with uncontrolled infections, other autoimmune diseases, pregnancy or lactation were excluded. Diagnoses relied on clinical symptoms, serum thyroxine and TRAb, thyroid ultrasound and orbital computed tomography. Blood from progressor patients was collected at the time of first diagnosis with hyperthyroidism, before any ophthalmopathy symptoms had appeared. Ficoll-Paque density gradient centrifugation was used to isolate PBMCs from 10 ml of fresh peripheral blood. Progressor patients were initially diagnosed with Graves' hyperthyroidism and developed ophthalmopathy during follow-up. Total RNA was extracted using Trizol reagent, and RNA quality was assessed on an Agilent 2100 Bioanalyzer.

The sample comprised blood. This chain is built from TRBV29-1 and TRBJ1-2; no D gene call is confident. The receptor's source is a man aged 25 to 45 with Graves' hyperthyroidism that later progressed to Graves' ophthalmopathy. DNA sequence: TGCAGCGTTGAAGATCAGCCGCTGAACTATGGCTACACCTTC. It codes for CSVEDQPLNYGYTF.